The source of this T cell receptor (beta chain) is a study of T cell changes during pregnancy in multiple sclerosis. Germline values: CDR1 SGHDN, CDR2 FVKESK. V lost 1 base and J lost 8; bases outside the gene matches: 7. The CDR3 sequence is 15 residues long. This clone was seen a single time. Method: immunoSEQ multiplex PCR; TCRdb's copy keeps in-frame clones and lacks some. This sample has about 41,000 clones, with approximately 90% found just once. The TCR sequence derives from a female donor with multiple sclerosis, enrolled in a pregnancy study. The chain employs TRBV14 and TRBJ2-1, with TRBD2 identical over 8 bases. The sample was CD8+ T cells from peripheral blood mononuclear cells, taken in the third trimester of pregnancy. Here the CDR3 DNA reads TGTGCCAGCAGCCAAGTCCGAAGCGGGAGAGATGAGCAGTTCTTC. Its translation: CASSQVRSGRDEQFF. The full variable domain, with the rest looked up from reference TRBV14 and TRBJ2-1, is EAGVTQFPSHSVIEKGQTVTLRCDPISGHDNLYWYRRVMGKEIKFLLHFVKESKQDESGMPNNRFLAERTGGTYSTLKVQPAELEDSGVYFCASSQVRSGRDEQFFGPGTRLTVL.